The 14 T cell receptor beta chains below were found in one sample sequenced in a study of blood T cell repertoires in COVID-19. Only in-frame clones appear in the TCRdb table, and some are missing; sequencing was by immunoSEQ multiplex PCR. This sample yields about 42,000 clones, of which over 75% are seen a single time; 12% belongs to the top ten. The material sequenced was peripheral blood. Source of these receptors: a human donor in a cohort sampled during active COVID-19.

This clone qualifies as medium-sized. The CDR3 is CVRSPAAEAFF. In DNA form, the CDR3 reads TGTGTCAGAAGTCCTGCGGCTGAAGCTTTCTTT. The chain employs TRBV7-5 and TRBJ1-1. TRBV7-5 is noted as a pseudogene. CDR3 length equals 11 residues.

The CDR3 coding sequence is TGTGCCAGCAGCTTCGGACAGGGCAATGAGCAGTTCTTC. Protein sequence: CASSFGQGNEQFF. The chain employs TRBV7-3 and TRBJ2-1; 8 bases map to TRBD1. The CDR3 length is 13 residues. Germline V gene lookup returns CDR1 SGHTA and CDR2 FQGTGA. Trimming took 3 bases from V and 6 from J; bases not matched to a gene: 1.

This chain connects TRBV7-6 to TRBJ1-5; no firm D call. The CDR3 has 18 amino acids. Germline V CDR1 and CDR2: SGHVS, FNYEAQ. V lost 1 base to trimming and J lost 3 bases, with 19 bases between them. The CDR3 DNA is TGTGCCAGCAGCTTAGGAGGAGTAAGAGGTAGGATCAATCAGCCCCAGCATTTT. This sequence encodes CASSLGGVRGRINQPQHF.

The chain has TRBV14 and TRBJ2-2; the match to TRBD2 covers 7 bases. Germline V gene data show CDR1 as SGHDN and CDR2 as FVKESK. This CDR3 spans 15 amino acids. V shed 1 base and J 5 bases; nucleotides not matched to a gene: 4. For the CDR3, the DNA is TGTGCCAGCAGCCAAGCGCGGGGGACGACCGGGGAGCTGTTTTTT. Protein: CASSQARGTTGELFF.

This clone was detected once. The chain combines TRBV5-4 with TRBJ1-2, with a tentative D call TRBD1 (6 bases). Looked up from germline, CDR1 is SGHNT and CDR2 is YYREEE (reference sequence). V was trimmed by 0 bases and J by 4 bases, leaving 16 bases between them. The CDR3 length is 16 residues. The CDR3 DNA is TGTGCCAGCAGCTTGGCGGGGGGGGGCTTGTTCTATGGCTACACCTTC. As protein: CASSLAGGGLFYGYTF. The variable domain in full, completed from reference TRBV5-4 and TRBJ1-2, reads ETGVTQSPTHLIKTRGQQVTLRCSSQSGHNTVSWYQQALGQGPQFIFQYYREEENGRGNFPPRFSGLQFPNYSSELNVNALELDDSALYLCASSLAGGGLFYGYTFGSGTRLTVV.

The table lists this clone with a few counts. The V and J genes are TRBV7-8 and TRBJ1-5, with a possible D match to TRBD1 (5 bases). This CDR3 has 14 amino acids. V was shortened by 5 bases and J by 8 bases, with 16 bases between the two germline ends. Germline loops: CDR1 SGHVS, CDR2 FQNEAQ. CDR3 in DNA: TGTGCCAGCAGCCATTGGGGCTCTCTAGAGCCCCAGCATTTT. Its translation is CASSHWGSLEPQHF.

The CDR3 DNA reads as TGTGCCCACACCAAGGGAGGGGGCCAAGAGACCCAGTACTTC. Its protein product is CAHTKGGGQETQYF. V is TRBV28 and J is TRBJ2-5, with D possibly being TRBD2 (7 bases). Trimming shortened V by 11 bases and J by 1 base, and 17 bases separated the two germline ends. Per the germline V gene, CDR1 is MDHEN and CDR2 is SYDVKM. This CDR3 contains 14 residues.

J is TRBJ2-2 and V is TRBV7-2, with 7 bases aligning to TRBD2. Trimming took 3 bases from V and 6 from J; bases not matched to a gene: 4. Per germline, CDR1 SGHTA and CDR2 FQGNSA. This CDR3 comprises 14 residues. The CDR3 DNA reads TGTGCCAGCAGCTTGACTAGCATCGCCGGGGAGCTGTTTTTT. This gives the protein CASSLTSIAGELFF.

This sequence joins TRBV28 and TRBJ1-6, with 8 nucleotides matching TRBD1. Germline V CDR1 and CDR2: MDHEN, SYDVKM. J gave up 9 bases and V 6 bases, and 13 bases lay outside the gene matches. This CDR3 comprises 16 residues. The CDR3: CASSLAGGVGGSPLHF. The CDR3 DNA sequence: TGTGCCAGCAGCTTAGCAGGGGGCGTGGGTGGTTCACCCCTCCACTTT. Drawing the rest from reference TRBV28 and TRBJ1-6, the complete variable domain is DVKVTQSSRYLVKRTGEKVFLECVQDMDHENMFWYRQDPGLGLRLIYFSYDVKMKEKGDIPEGYSVSREKKERFSLILESASTNQTSMYLCASSLAGGVGGSPLHFGNGTRLTVT.

J is TRBJ2-2 and V is TRBV20-1, with 7 bases lining up with TRBD2. The CDR3 runs 14 residues. Germline V gene lookup returns CDR1 DFQATT and CDR2 SNEGSKA (reference sequence). V lost 3 bases and J lost 2; bases outside the gene matches: 3. The CDR3 is CSASQRGNTGELFF. CDR3 sequence (DNA): TGCAGTGCTAGTCAGCGGGGAAACACCGGGGAGCTGTTTTTT.

The chain employs TRBV28 and TRBJ2-5, with 10 bases that match TRBD2. The germline V gene encodes CDR1 MDHEN and CDR2 SYDVKM. V dropped 2 bases and J dropped 6; count of bases not matched to a gene: 12. The CDR3 length is 17 residues. In nucleotides, the CDR3 is TGTGCCAGCAGTTTAGCGGTATCAGCGGGGGGGCGGAAGACCCAGTACTTC. Protein product: CASSLAVSAGGRKTQYF.

The V call is TRBV5-6, the J call TRBJ1-3, with 8 positions matching TRBD1. CDR1 is SGHDT and CDR2 is YYEEEE in the germline V gene. The V and J ends lost 6 bases and 7 bases, in that order; junction bases with no gene match: 6. The CDR3 has 13 residues. The CDR3 loop reads CASTQGAANTIYF. The CDR3 coding sequence is TGTGCCAGCACTCAGGGGGCGGCGAACACCATATATTTT.

This rearrangement joins TRBV5-8 to TRBJ1-3; D is possibly TRBD1 (6 bases). This CDR3 spans 16 amino acids. Trimming stripped 1 base from V and 0 bases from J, with 11 bases between. Germline values: CDR1 SGHTS, CDR2 YDEGEE. In DNA form, the CDR3 reads TGTGCCAGCAGCTTGCGCGGGGGGGCCTCTGGAAACACCATATATTTT. Translation gives CASSLRGGASGNTIYF.

The chain carries TRBV30 and TRBJ2-5; 10 positions agree with TRBD1. Losses at the gene ends were 3 bases for V and 0 bases for J; bases not matched to a gene: 10. The length of the CDR3 is 17 residues. CDR1 is GTSNPN and CDR2 is SVGIG in the germline V gene (reference sequence). The CDR3 region has the DNA TGTGCCTGGAGGGGCTTCCGGGACAGGGGACACCAAGAGACCCAGTACTTC. This sequence encodes CAWRGFRDRGHQETQYF. Filled out from reference TRBV30 and TRBJ2-5, the complete variable domain reads SQTIHQWPATLVQPVGSPLSLECTVEGTSNPNLYWYRQAAGRGLQLLFYSVGIGQISSEVPQNLSASRPQDRQFILSSKKLLLSDSGFYLCAWRGFRDRGHQETQYFGPGTRLLVL.